This T cell receptor beta chain was sequenced in a study of blood T cell repertoires in COVID-19. The overall study: Some COVID-19 samples were acute and others convalescent; all came from the United States, Italy and Spain. T cells, B-cell-depleted T cells, or PBMCs supplied cDNA or gDNA.

Original handling: Estimated nucleated cell counts came from reference gene primer amplification. Measured with immunoSEQ multiplex PCR; TCRdb has only the in-frame clones, and not every one. V, J and clone size reflect that table, while D and trimming were determined from the DNA. The table shows some 110,000 clones, with approximately 85% occurring only once. J gave up 1 base and V 0 bases, and 18 bases lay outside the gene matches. Germline-derived CDR1 and CDR2 are LGHDT and YNNKEL (reference sequence). CDR3 length: 22 amino acids. The sequencing input was peripheral blood. The sequence came from a human donor in a cohort sampled during active COVID-19. The chain is built from TRBV3-1 (or the pseudogene TRBV3-2) and TRBJ2-3; 11 bases agree with TRBD2. The CDR3 DNA reads TGTGCCAGCAGCCAAGATCTCTTCCCGGTGGTAGCGGGAGGGCCGTGCACAGATACGCAGTATTTT. This sequence encodes CASSQDLFPVVAGGPCTDTQYF.